Following are 30 T cell receptor beta chains from one sample sequenced in a study of tumor-infiltrating lymphocytes in localized non-small cell lung cancer. Assay used: immunoSEQ multiplex PCR; TCRdb lists only in-frame clones, some missing. Counted here are about 12,000 clones, roughly 85% occurring once; the ten biggest clones make up 12%. Sequenced input: uninvolved lung tissue not adjacent to the tumor. Every receptor here comes from a human donor with non-small cell lung cancer.

The rearrangement uses TRBV11-3 and TRBJ2-2, with TRBD1 matching 8 bases. Germline CDR1 and CDR2: SGHNT and YENEEA. Trimming at V came to 5 bases and at J to 9 bases, leaving 11 bases not matched to a gene. CDR3 length: 15 amino acids. CDR3 DNA: TGTGCCAGCAGCCCAGACAGGGGAGGTCTCCGGGAGCTGTTTTTT. It specifies CASSPDRGGLRELFF. The whole variable domain, remainder taken from reference TRBV11-3 and TRBJ2-2, is EAGVVQSPRYKIIEKKQPVAFWCNPISGHNTLYWYLQNLGQGPELLIRYENEEAVDDSQLPKDRFSAERLKGVDSTLKIQPAELGDSAVYLCASSPDRGGLRELFFGEGSRLTVL.

V and J are TRBV10-2 and TRBJ2-1; no clear D. The V end lost 6 bases, the J end lost 4 bases, and 4 bases lay between the germline ends. The CDR3 extends over 11 amino acids. CDR1 and CDR2 (germline): WSHSY, SAAADI. The CDR3 region has the DNA TGCGCCAGCAGAATATACAATGAGCAGTTCTTC. It codes for CASRIYNEQFF.

This chain uses TRBV6-6 with TRBJ1-6; TRBD1 matches at 7 bases. The junction had 8 bases not matched to a gene; V was cut back by 7 bases and J by 8 bases. This CDR3 is 14 amino acids long. The germline V gene has CDR1 MNHNY and CDR2 SVGAGI (reference sequence). Here the CDR3 reads CASIRQGTHSPLHF. The CDR3 DNA is TGTGCCAGCATCCGACAGGGAACTCATTCACCCCTCCACTTT.

The genes are TRBV11-2 and TRBJ1-2; D is ambiguous. Trimming took off 3 bases at V and 6 bases at J, with 11 bases between the two ends. Germline lookup yields CDR1 SGHAT and CDR2 FQNNGV. This CDR3 has 13 amino acids. The CDR3 region has the DNA TGTGCCAGCAGCTTGCAGGTCTCGCATGGCTACACCTTC. It is translated as CASSLQVSHGYTF.

The chain combines TRBV5-1 with TRBJ1-2; 7 nucleotides line up with TRBD1. J lost 3 bases, V lost 6 bases, and 5 bases had no gene match. This CDR3 is 13 amino acids long. Germline-derived CDR1 and CDR2 are SGHRS and YFSETQ. This CDR3 reads CASNRDRDYGYTF. CDR3 in DNA: TGCGCCAGCAATAGGGACAGAGACTATGGCTACACCTTC.

J is TRBJ1-1 and V is TRBV19; TRBD1 is a possible D gene (5 bases). This CDR3 is 11 amino acids long. V was pared by 11 bases and J by 5 bases, with 12 bases between. Germline V CDR1 and CDR2: LNHDA, SQIVND (reference sequence). CDR3 in amino acids: CAATGSTEAFF. CDR3 sequence (DNA): TGTGCCGCCACAGGATCGACTGAAGCTTTCTTT.

This clone was counted a single time. Here the CDR3 DNA reads TGCGCCAGCAGGCTCCGGGACGGAGCAGAAGGGCATCAGCCCCAGCATTTT. Translating it yields CASRLRDGAEGHQPQHF. This chain links TRBV4-1 with TRBJ1-5, with D perhaps TRBD1 (5 bases). Looked up from germline, CDR1 is MGHRA and CDR2 is YSYEKL. The CDR3 spans 17 residues. V shed 6 bases and J shed 5 bases, with 23 bases lying between them.

The chain carries TRBV5-1 and TRBJ1-1, with 9 bases identical to TRBD1. Germline assignment: CDR1 SGHRS and CDR2 YFSETQ. V lost 4 bases, J lost 2 bases, and 6 bases stayed unmatched. This CDR3 has 15 residues. This CDR3 is CASSPGTGKNTEAFF. CDR3 nucleotides: TGCGCCAGCAGCCCCGGGACAGGGAAAAACACTGAAGCTTTCTTT.

The sample holds one count of this clone. The genes are TRBV6-5 and TRBJ1-6; no definite D call. This CDR3 comprises 15 residues. Germline values: CDR1 MNHEY, CDR2 SVGAGI. Between the trimmed V and J ends, which lost 5 bases and 4 bases, there was a span of 12 bases. CDR3: CASSPRNQYNSPLHF. The CDR3 coding sequence is TGTGCCAGCAGTCCCCGGAATCAGTATAATTCACCCCTCCACTTT.

V is TRBV11-3 and J is TRBJ1-1; D might be TRBD1 (5 bases). The CDR3 spans 13 residues. Germline V lookup: CDR1 SGHNT, CDR2 YENEEA. V gave up 4 bases and J gave up 8 bases, with 14 bases separating them. The CDR3 DNA follows: TGTGCCAGCAGCTCCAACCTTGAGGGGGAAGCTTTCTTT. Amino acid sequence: CASSSNLEGEAFF.

This chain uses TRBV6-6 with TRBJ2-7; 10 bases match TRBD2. CDR1 and CDR2 (germline): MNHNY, SVGAGI (reference sequence). The CDR3 sequence is 14 residues long. This chain's CDR3 is CAASGGETPYEQYF. The CDR3 DNA reads as TGTGCGGCTAGCGGGGGAGAAACCCCCTACGAGCAGTACTTC.

The rearrangement uses TRBV29-1 and TRBJ2-3; the D call may be TRBD1 or TRBD2 (6 bases each). This CDR3 has 15 residues. Germline V gene sequence: CDR1 SQVTM, CDR2 ANQGSEA. The V gene lost 6 bases and the J gene lost 4 bases, with 20 bases spanning the gap. CDR3 sequence: CSVRRAGQQADTQYF. CDR3 sequence (DNA): TGCAGCGTCCGAAGGGCGGGACAACAGGCAGATACGCAGTATTTT.

The chain has TRBV4-2 and TRBJ1-2, with TRBD1 as a possible D gene (5 bases). The V gene lost 1 base and the J gene lost 0 bases, with 12 bases spanning the gap. Germline CDR1 is LGHNA and CDR2 is YNFKEQ. This CDR3 has 16 amino acids. CDR3: CASSQAPTETNYGYTF. Written as DNA, the CDR3 is TGTGCCAGCAGCCAAGCCCCGACAGAGACTAACTATGGCTACACCTTC.

The J gene is TRBJ2-7, the V gene TRBV5-3; TRBD2 might be the D (5 bases). TRBV5-3 is filed as an ORF, its function uncertain. The CDR3 contains 12 residues. The V end lost 2 bases, the J end lost 5 bases, and 8 bases lay between the germline ends. Here the CDR3 DNA reads TGTGCCAGAAGCTTCGCTAGCCACGAGCAGTACTTC. This encodes CARSFASHEQYF.

This rearrangement joins TRBV5-1 to TRBJ1-3; 7 nucleotides align to TRBD1. The CDR3 is 16 amino acids. With 4 bases clipped from V and 7 bases from J, the junction kept 14 bases outside the gene matches. From germline, CDR1 is SGHRS and CDR2 YFSETQ. The CDR3 here is CASSPVGQARGNTIYF. DNA for the CDR3: TGCGCCAGCAGCCCGGTAGGACAGGCCCGGGGGAACACCATATATTTT.

The chain employs TRBV7-2 and TRBJ1-5, with D perhaps TRBD1 (6 bases). Germline V gene lookup returns CDR1 SGHTA and CDR2 FQGNSA. The CDR3 extends over 14 amino acids. V dropped 4 bases and J dropped 6 bases, with 13 bases sitting between them. CDR3 sequence (DNA): TGTGCCAGCAGCTCCCAGGGGATTTCTCAGCCCCAGCATTTT. It is translated as CASSSQGISQPQHF.

The gene calls are TRBV9 and TRBJ1-6; TRBD1 matches 8 bases. The germline CDR1 and CDR2 sequences are SGDLS and YYNGEE. CDR3 size: 15 residues. The J segment lost 7 bases and the V segment lost 1 base, leaving 4 bases of the junction unmatched. CDR3: CASSVTGGINSPLHF. The CDR3 nucleotides are TGTGCCAGCAGCGTAACAGGGGGGATCAATTCACCCCTCCACTTT. The full variable domain, rest sourced from reference TRBV9 and TRBJ1-6, is DSGVTQTPKHLITATGQRVTLRCSPRSGDLSVYWYQQSLDQGLQFLIQYYNGEERAKGNILERFSAQQFPDLHSELNLSSLELGDSALYFCASSVTGGINSPLHFGNGTRLTVT.

The genes are TRBV19 and TRBJ1-2, with 7 bases identical to TRBD1. This CDR3 contains 15 residues. Germline V lookup: CDR1 LNHDA, CDR2 SQIVND (reference sequence). The V segment lost 5 bases and the J segment 4 bases; nucleotides outside the gene matches: 10. In DNA form, the CDR3 reads TGTGCCAGTAGTCTTCAGGACAGGCCGAGCTATGGCTACACCTTC. Protein: CASSLQDRPSYGYTF.

This chain uses TRBV7-2 with TRBJ2-1, with 15 bases identical to TRBD2. Germline V gene lookup returns CDR1 SGHTA and CDR2 FQGNSA. The length of the CDR3 is 17 residues. Trimming removed 0 bases from V and 6 bases from J; junction bases left unmatched: 3. Here the CDR3 reads CASSLAWTSGGANEQFF. The CDR3 region has the DNA TGTGCCAGCAGCTTAGCGTGGACTAGCGGGGGGGCCAATGAGCAGTTCTTC.

CDR3 nucleotide sequence: TGCGCCAGCAGCCCGACGGATCGACGGGGAGTAGATACGCAGTATTTT. Its translation is CASSPTDRRGVDTQYF. This rearrangement joins TRBV4-3 to TRBJ2-3, with D perhaps TRBD2 (5 bases). V was clipped by 4 bases and J by 5 bases, with 19 bases between them. The length of the CDR3 is 16 residues. Germline V CDR1 and CDR2: LGHNA, YSLEER.

The chain recombines TRBV2 with TRBJ1-2; D is unclear. The CDR3 covers 16 residues. V was shortened by 6 bases and J by 0 bases, with 17 bases between the two germline ends. Germline CDR1 reads SNHLY; CDR2 reads FYNNEI. CDR3 sequence reads: CASSYSRSQSNYGYTF. The CDR3 DNA reads TGTGCCAGCAGCTATTCGAGGAGTCAGTCTAACTATGGCTACACCTTC.

V and J are TRBV27 and TRBJ1-5; no definite D call. The CDR3 has 14 amino acids. The ends were cut back, 6 bases at V and 4 bases at J, with 13 bases in the middle. Germline CDR1 is MNHEY and CDR2 is SMNVEV (reference sequence). CDR3 nucleotides: TGTGCCAGCAGGCCCCCTGGCCGTAATCAGCCCCAGCATTTT. Its protein product is CASRPPGRNQPQHF.

The rearrangement links TRBV5-1 to TRBJ2-3; D not certain. The V end lost 4 bases, the J end lost 4 bases, and 10 bases lay between the germline ends. The germline gives CDR1 SGHRS, CDR2 YFSETQ. There are 13 residues in the CDR3. The CDR3 coding sequence is TGCGCCAGCAGCCACGAAGGTGCAGATACGCAGTATTTT. Translation gives CASSHEGADTQYF. Based on the CDR3 plus reference TRBV5-1 and TRBJ2-3, the full variable domain is KAGVTQTPRYLIKTRGQQVTLSCSPISGHRSVSWYQQTPGQGLQFLFEYFSETQRNKGNFPGRFSGRQFSNSRSEMNVSTLELGDSALYLCASSHEGADTQYFGPGTRLTVL.

The V gene is TRBV5-1, the J gene TRBJ1-1; possible D gene TRBD1, 6 bases. The CDR3 length is 13 residues. CDR1 is SGHRS and CDR2 is YFSETQ in the germline V gene. V was clipped by 1 base and J by 3 bases, with 7 bases between them. CDR3 sequence (DNA): TGCGCCAGCAGCTTGACAGGGTACACTGAAGCTTTCTTT. This sequence encodes CASSLTGYTEAFF.

The chain employs TRBV6-6 and TRBJ1-2; D remains ambiguous. With 3 bases removed from V and 6 bases from J, the gap between germline ends came to 11 bases. Germline assignment: CDR1 MNHNY and CDR2 SVGAGI (reference sequence). This CDR3 contains 13 residues. The CDR3 nucleotides read TGTGCCAGCAGTTATCAAGTTATCGATGGCTACACCTTC. This encodes CASSYQVIDGYTF.

The chain joins TRBV30 to TRBJ1-1, with D uncertain. This CDR3 contains 11 residues. Per the germline V gene, CDR1 is GTSNPN and CDR2 is SVGIG (reference sequence). Deletions cut 2 bases from V and 7 bases from J, with 8 bases between. CDR3 sequence: CAWSPPGEAFF. The CDR3 nucleotides read TGTGCCTGGAGTCCGCCAGGTGAAGCTTTCTTT.

The chain is built from TRBV5-1 and TRBJ1-1; 9 bases align to TRBD1. After removal of 4 bases from V and 5 bases from J, the junction contained 9 bases not matched to a gene. CDR3 length equals 15 residues. Germline lookup yields CDR1 SGHRS and CDR2 YFSETQ. CDR3 sequence (DNA): TGCGCCAGCAGCCCGGGACAGGGTTCGGGAACTGAAGCTTTCTTT. As protein: CASSPGQGSGTEAFF.

This chain uses TRBV6-1 with TRBJ1-4; D is possibly TRBD1 (5 bases). From germline, CDR1 is MNHNS and CDR2 SASEGT. The ends were cut back, 6 bases at V and 8 bases at J, with 10 bases in the middle. There are 12 residues in the CDR3. The CDR3 DNA reads as TGTGCCAGCAGGGGGCATTGGGAAAAACTGTTTTTT. It codes for CASRGHWEKLFF.

The table lists this clone with a count of one. This chain links TRBV28 with TRBJ2-3, with D possibly matching TRBD1 (6 bases). CDR1 and CDR2 (germline): MDHEN, SYDVKM. The CDR3 is 13 amino acids. CDR3 protein: CAPLDSFTDTQYF. CDR3 in DNA: TGTGCTCCTCTGGACAGCTTCACAGATACGCAGTATTTT.

This clone occurred a few times. The chain employs TRBV11-2 and TRBJ2-7; 11 nucleotides align to TRBD1. CDR3 length: 15 residues. Germline CDR1 and CDR2: SGHAT and FQNNGV. The trim removed 6 bases at V and 2 bases at J, leaving 6 bases unmatched. CDR3 sequence reads: CASSLDRGPTYEQYF. The CDR3 region has the DNA TGTGCCAGCAGTTTGGACAGGGGGCCCACCTACGAGCAGTACTTC.